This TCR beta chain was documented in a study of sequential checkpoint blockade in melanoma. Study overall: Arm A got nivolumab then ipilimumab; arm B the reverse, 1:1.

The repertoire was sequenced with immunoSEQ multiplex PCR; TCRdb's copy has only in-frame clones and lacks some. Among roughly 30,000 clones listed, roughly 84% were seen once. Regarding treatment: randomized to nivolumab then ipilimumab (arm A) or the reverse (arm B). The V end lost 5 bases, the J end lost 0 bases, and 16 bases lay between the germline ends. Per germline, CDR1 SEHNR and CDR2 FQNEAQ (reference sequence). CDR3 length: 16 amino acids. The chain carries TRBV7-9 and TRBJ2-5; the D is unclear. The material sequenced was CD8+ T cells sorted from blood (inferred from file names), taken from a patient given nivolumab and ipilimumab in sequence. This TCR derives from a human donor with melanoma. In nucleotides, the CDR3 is TGTGCCAGCAGCCCGCCCCGTATAGACAACCAAGAGACCCAGTACTTC. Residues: CASSPPRIDNQETQYF.